This entry lists 18 T cell receptor beta chains sequenced from one sample in a study of Graves' ophthalmopathy and Graves' hyperthyroidism. From RNA, the CDR3 regions of TCR beta chains were amplified and sequenced. The library came from an HTBI-primed first-round RT-PCR and a second-round multiplex PCR. One entry per CDR3 protein, called by TCRdb with MiXCR from the multiplex PCR reads. The data show 500,000 to 600,000 distinct CDR3 sequences, under 45% seen once. Sequences were obtained from peripheral blood or thyroid tissue (not recorded which). These receptors came from an adult man with Graves' hyperthyroidism.

This clonotype was picked up a small number of times. The chain is built from TRBV12-3 or TRBV12-4 and TRBJ2-2, with 11 nucleotides matching TRBD2. V gave up 5 bases and J gave up 2 bases; unmatched junction bases: 10. The CDR3 has 18 amino acids. CDR3 sequence reads: CASSTFTSGSSNTGELFF. The CDR3 DNA sequence: TGTGCCAGCAGTACCTTCACTAGCGGGAGTTCAAACACCGGGGAGCTGTTTTTT.

This clonotype came up many times. This chain uses TRBV6-6 with TRBJ1-2, with D hard to call. Deletions cut 6 bases from V and 1 base from J, with 12 bases between. The germline V gene encodes CDR1 MNHNY and CDR2 SVGAGI (reference sequence). The CDR3 runs 14 residues. The CDR3 sequence is CASSPPGDNYGYTF. CDR3 nucleotides: TGTGCCAGCAGCCCTCCTGGTGATAACTATGGCTACACCTTC.

The chain employs TRBV12-3 or TRBV12-4 and TRBJ2-6, with TRBD2 identical over 9 bases. V was clipped by 6 bases and J by 17 bases; unmatched bases: 8. The CDR3 is 12 amino acids. The CDR3 is CASSFGGRAMTF. The CDR3 DNA reads TGTGCCAGCAGCTTTGGCGGGAGGGCCATGACTTTC.

As for this clonotype: The junction departs from the called germline gene at one end, perhaps through a read error. The chain has TRBV5-1 and TRBJ1-2; TRBD1 agrees at 8 bases. This CDR3 has 15 residues. CDR1 is SGHRS, CDR2 YFSETQ, per germline. The CDR3 is CAGSIKPSGQERYTF. Here the CDR3 DNA reads TGCGCCGGCAGCATTAAACCCTCGGGACAGGAGCGCTACACCTTC.

A few counts support this clonotype. The V gene is TRBV2, the J gene TRBJ2-3; D gene uncertain. V dropped 3 bases and J dropped 2 bases, with 15 bases sitting between them. This CDR3 region has 16 residues. CDR1 is SNHLY and CDR2 is FYNNEI in the germline V gene. CDR3 DNA: TGTGCCAGCAGTGATATTGGCGATCCTTACACAGATACGCAGTATTTT. This gives the protein CASSDIGDPYTDTQYF.

This clonotype was counted many times. The chain joins TRBV4-1 to TRBJ2-7; D is possibly TRBD1 or TRBD2 (5 bases each). V was cut by 4 bases and J by 7 bases, with 20 bases left in between. The CDR3 runs to 15 residues. The germline V gene encodes CDR1 MGHRA and CDR2 YSYEKL. The CDR3 reads CASSLSGPLTGEQYF. CDR3 DNA: TGCGCCAGCAGCCTATCGGGACCCCTGACGGGAGAGCAGTACTTC.

The chain recombines TRBV10-3 with TRBJ1-1, with 8 positions matching TRBD1. V dropped 9 bases and J dropped 1; count of bases not matched to a gene: 1. Germline V gene data show CDR1 as ENHRY and CDR2 as SYGVKD. The CDR3 is 12 residues long. The CDR3 protein is CAMTGANTEAFF. CDR3 sequence (DNA): TGTGCCATGACAGGGGCGAACACTGAAGCTTTCTTT.

In this sample, this clonotype turned up many times. The gene calls are TRBV2 and TRBJ1-5; D remains ambiguous. The CDR3 totals 15 residues. The germline CDR1 and CDR2 sequences are SNHLY and FYNNEI. V lost 2 bases to trimming and J lost 5 bases, with 13 bases between them. The CDR3, as DNA: TGTGCCAGCAGTGAAAATCCACGGTCAGATCAGCCCCAGCATTTT. Translating gives CASSENPRSDQPQHF.

V and J are TRBV2 and TRBJ2-3; 8 positions match TRBD2. CDR1 and CDR2 (germline): SNHLY, FYNNEI. The length of the CDR3 is 16 residues. Unmatched junction bases numbered 7, after V lost 0 bases and J lost 5 bases. CDR3 in amino acids: CASSEARGAHGDTQYF. CDR3 bases: TGTGCCAGCAGTGAAGCGCGGGGGGCGCATGGAGATACGCAGTATTTT.

This clonotype was found many times. One junction end does not reproduce the germline sequence, and a read error may be involved. The genes are TRBV7-9 and TRBJ1-4; 8 bases line up with TRBD1. The length of the CDR3 is 17 residues. Germline loops: CDR1 SEHNR, CDR2 FQNEAQ (reference sequence). The CDR3 coding sequence is TGCGCCAGCAGCCAAGATTGGACAGGGAGATTACGGGAAAAACTGTTTTTT. It yields the protein CASSQDWTGRLREKLFF.

This clonotype came up many times. This chain joins TRBV2 and TRBJ1-3, with D tentatively TRBD1 (5 bases). Germline CDR1 is SNHLY and CDR2 is FYNNEI. Between the trimmed V and J ends, which lost 6 bases and 2 bases, there was a span of 11 bases. The CDR3 has 14 residues. Here the CDR3 reads CASRVGTAGNTIYF. In nucleotides, the CDR3 is TGTGCCAGCAGGGTGGGGACTGCTGGAAACACCATATATTTT.

This clonotype has ten or more counts. The chain combines TRBV6-6 with TRBJ2-6, with D hard to call. The CDR3 runs 12 residues. The germline V and J ends were trimmed by 8 bases and 2 bases, with 4 bases remaining between them. CDR1 MNHNY and CDR2 SVGAGI come from the germline V gene (reference sequence). The CDR3 DNA follows: TGTGCCAGCCAAACTGGGGCCAACGTCCTGACTTTC. Translating it yields CASQTGANVLTF.

This clonotype was seen repeatedly, ten times or more. Here the CDR3 reads CASSFMRNTEAFF. The CDR3 coding sequence is TGTGCCAGCAGTTTTATGCGGAACACTGAAGCTTTCTTT. The chain uses TRBV12-3 or TRBV12-4 and TRBJ1-1; no firm D call. CDR3 length: 13 residues. V dropped 3 bases and J dropped 1 base, with 6 bases sitting between them.

The rearrangement links TRBV29-1 to TRBJ2-7; D is unclear. The DNA end favors TRBJ2-1, so the J call may be wrong. CDR1 is SQVTM, CDR2 ANQGSEA, per germline. This CDR3 has 12 amino acids. Here the CDR3 reads CSVDGIGDEQFF. The CDR3 DNA reads TGCAGCGTTGACGGTATAGGCGATGAGCAGTTCTTC.

For this clonotype: A clone one base away is much larger, so this may be a read error. The V and J genes are TRBV20-1 and TRBJ2-7; weak D call: TRBD2 (6 bases). CDR3 length: 14 amino acids. Trimming left V 0 bases short and J 2 bases short, with 11 bases between. In germline, CDR1 is DFQATT, CDR2 SNEGSKA (reference sequence). The CDR3 reads CSARDTIAAYEQYF. CDR3 bases: TGCAGTGCTAGAGATACGATAGCGGCCTACGAGCAGTACTTC.

This clonotype has a count of ten or more. The chain carries TRBV20-1 and TRBJ1-2; the D is unclear. CDR3 length equals 14 residues. The V gene's germline CDR1 is DFQATT and CDR2 SNEGSKA (reference sequence). The V and J ends lost 3 bases and 5 bases respectively, with 16 bases between them. DNA for the CDR3: TGCAGTGCTAGCGGGGTGACGTCTAGGTATGGCTACACCTTC. It translates to CSASGVTSRYGYTF.

About this clonotype: A much larger clonotype is one base distant, so this may be a read error. Given the absence of the conserved phenylalanine or tryptophan at the CDR3 end, a read error is likely. This sequence joins TRBV10-3 and TRBJ1-2; no reliable D call. From germline, CDR1 is ENHRY and CDR2 SYGVKD. This CDR3 region has 13 residues. For the CDR3, the DNA is TGTGCCAGCAGTTTACTGAGAAACTATGGCTACACCCTC. It codes for CASSLLRNYGYTL.

The chain employs TRBV7-9 and TRBJ1-1; 8 bases map to TRBD1. V lost 5 bases and J lost 8; bases outside the gene matches: 7. Germline-derived CDR1 and CDR2 are SEHNR and FQNEAQ (reference sequence). The CDR3 is made up of 13 amino acids. The CDR3: CASSEEQGGEAFF. CDR3 bases: TGTGCCAGCAGCGAAGAACAGGGGGGCGAAGCTTTCTTT.